What follows are 3 T cell receptor beta chains derived from one specimen sequenced in a study of blood T cell repertoires in COVID-19. TCRdb's table, derived via immunoSEQ multiplex PCR, lists solely in-frame clones and lacks some. The table lists 220,000 or so clones, around 88% of them singletons. Sequences were obtained from PBMCs or T cells enriched from blood (not recorded which). All receptors derive from a woman between 45 and 60 years old with acute COVID-19.

The genes are TRBV7-3 and TRBJ2-1; 13 bases are a match to TRBD2. CDR1 is SGHTA, CDR2 FQGTGA, per germline. The CDR3 contains 16 residues. V gave up 5 bases and J gave up 8 bases; unmatched junction bases: 9. In nucleotides, the CDR3 is TGTGCCAGCAGCCCCCGGACTAGCGGGAGCCACGATGAGCAGTTCTTC. Its translation is CASSPRTSGSHDEQFF.

The chain has TRBV19 and TRBJ1-1, with D unclear. The CDR3 covers 12 residues. Trimming left V 6 bases short and J 4 bases short, with 9 bases between. The germline CDR1 and CDR2 sequences are LNHDA and SQIVND (reference sequence). The CDR3: CASSQVSTEAFF. CDR3 nucleotides: TGTGCCAGTAGCCAGGTGTCCACTGAAGCTTTCTTT.

CDR3 protein: CASSLSMIQSTDTQYF. CDR3 DNA sequence: TGTGCCAGCAGTTTATCGATGATACAGAGCACAGATACGCAGTATTTT. This chain links TRBV27 with TRBJ2-3; D unclear. This CDR3 contains 16 residues. The V end was cut by 0 bases, the J end by 0 bases, with 10 bases between. Germline lookup yields CDR1 MNHEY and CDR2 SMNVEV (reference sequence).